This TCR beta chain is from a study of technical replicates of blood from a handful of donors. V was cut by 2 bases and J by 2 bases, with 10 bases left in between. In germline, CDR1 is SGHVS, CDR2 FQNEAQ. The CDR3 sequence is 14 residues long. TCRdb keeps only in-frame clones here, not all; method: immunoSEQ multiplex PCR. The sample has about 91,000 clones, 85% to 95% seen once. The sample taken for sequencing was T cells isolated from PBMCs. This rearrangement joins TRBV7-8 to TRBJ2-7; TRBD1 is a possible D gene (5 bases). The source is a human donor in good health. The CDR3 spells CASSLQGVAYEQYF. Here the CDR3 DNA reads TGTGCCAGCAGCTTACAGGGTGTCGCCTACGAGCAGTACTTC.